This entry concerns a single T cell receptor beta chain. The antigen is not known. This specimen belongs to a study of human T cells and chemical hapten exposure. Looking at the study overall: 2% DPC applied to a 2 cm by 2 cm arm area sensitized donors.

Study outcomes and limitations: Patch test score rose with PT1 expanded TCR count, significant at thresholds 8, 16 and 32, not 4.

The sample's time point: pre-sensitization, week 0. The treatment was: therapeutic diphenylcyclopropenone sensitization with weekly scalp DPC. Total RNA was extracted from unfractionated whole blood. CDR3 size: 15 residues. Unmatched junction bases numbered 6, after V lost 1 base and J lost 4 bases. Germline V gene lookup returns CDR1 SGHTA and CDR2 FQGNSA. Via MiXCR, TCRdb re-called the RACE reads, giving one row per CDR3 protein. The top ten clones hold roughly 8.2% of a sample with 300,000 to 450,000 distinct CDR3 sequences, about 5.4% of them seen once. This chain links TRBV7-2 with TRBJ1-2; TRBD1 aligns across 7 bases. This specimen was whole blood, taken in connection with sensitization to the hapten diphenylcyclopropenone (DPC). The sequence derives from a woman aged 18-35 years with alopecia areata. Some clones in this sample may be carry-over from other donors' samples. The CDR3, as DNA: TGTGCCAGCAGCTTAGTAGGACAGGATCCCTATGGCTACACCTTC. Its protein is CASSLVGQDPYGYTF.